Detailed here is one TCR beta chain. This sample was included in a study of blood T cell repertoires in COVID-19. Looking at the study overall: Whether acute or convalescent, the COVID-19 samples came from the United States, Italy and Spain. The analysed material was cDNA or gDNA that came from T cells, B-cell-depleted T cells, or PBMCs.

Using immunoSEQ multiplex PCR, the repertoire was profiled, and TCRdb retains in-frame clones only, with some absent. Of 170,000 or so clones in the sample, roughly 90% were seen once. The sequence was obtained from a man aged 50 to 59 with acute or convalescent COVID-19. Source material: peripheral blood.

CDR3 sequence reads: CASSRTGGATTFF. As DNA, the CDR3 is TGTGCCAGCAGTAGGACAGGGGGCGCGACAACTTTCTTT. The rearrangement joins TRBV2 to TRBJ1-1, with TRBD1 identical over 11 bases. CDR1 is SNHLY, CDR2 FYNNEI, per germline. The CDR3 is 13 amino acids. V shed 5 bases, J shed 12 bases, and the junction held 8 bases outside the gene matches.